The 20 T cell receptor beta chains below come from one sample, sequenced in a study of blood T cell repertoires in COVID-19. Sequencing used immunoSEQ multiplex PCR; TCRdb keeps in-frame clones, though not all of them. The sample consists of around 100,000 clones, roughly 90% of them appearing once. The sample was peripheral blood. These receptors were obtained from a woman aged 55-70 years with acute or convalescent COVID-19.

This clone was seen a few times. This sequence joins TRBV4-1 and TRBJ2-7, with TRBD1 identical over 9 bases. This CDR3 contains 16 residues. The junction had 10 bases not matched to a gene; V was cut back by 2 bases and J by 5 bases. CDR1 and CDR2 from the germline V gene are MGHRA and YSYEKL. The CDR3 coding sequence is TGCGCCAGCAGCCAACAGCCCGGGACAGGGCGTCACGAGCAGTACTTC. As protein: CASSQQPGTGRHEQYF.

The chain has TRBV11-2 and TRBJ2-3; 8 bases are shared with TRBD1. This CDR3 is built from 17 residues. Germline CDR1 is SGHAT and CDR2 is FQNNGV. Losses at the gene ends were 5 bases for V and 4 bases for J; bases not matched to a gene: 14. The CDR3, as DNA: TGTGCCAGCAGCCAACTCCAGGGGGCAGGCACATCAGATACGCAGTATTTT. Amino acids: CASSQLQGAGTSDTQYF.

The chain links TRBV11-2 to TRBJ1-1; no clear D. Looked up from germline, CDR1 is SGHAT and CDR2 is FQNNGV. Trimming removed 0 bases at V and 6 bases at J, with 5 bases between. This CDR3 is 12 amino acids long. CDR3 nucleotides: TGTGCCAGCAGCTTAGAAGGAGCTGAAGCTTTCTTT. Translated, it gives CASSLEGAEAFF. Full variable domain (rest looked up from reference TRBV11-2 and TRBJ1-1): EAGVAQSPRYKIIEKRQSVAFWCNPISGHATLYWYQQILGQGPKLLIQFQNNGVVDDSQLPKDRFSAERLKGVDSTLKIQPAKLEDSAVYLCASSLEGAEAFFGQGTRLTVV.

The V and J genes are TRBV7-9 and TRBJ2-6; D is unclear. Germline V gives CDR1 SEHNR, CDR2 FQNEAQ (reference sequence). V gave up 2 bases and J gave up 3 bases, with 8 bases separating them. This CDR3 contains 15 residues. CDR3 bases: TGTGCCAGCAGCTTACTGACTGGTGGGGCCAACGTCCTGACTTTC. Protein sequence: CASSLLTGGANVLTF.

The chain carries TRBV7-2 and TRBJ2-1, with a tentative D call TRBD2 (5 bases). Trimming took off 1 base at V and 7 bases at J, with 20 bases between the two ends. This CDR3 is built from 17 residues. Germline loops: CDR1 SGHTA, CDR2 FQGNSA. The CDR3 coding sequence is TGTGCCAGCAGCTTAGGAATGGCGGGTCTTTGGGAGAATGAGCAGTTCTTC. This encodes CASSLGMAGLWENEQFF. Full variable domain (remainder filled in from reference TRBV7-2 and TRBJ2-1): GAGVSQSPSNKVTEKGKDVELRCDPISGHTALYWYRQSLGQGLEFLIYFQGNSAPDKSGLPSDRFSAERTGGSVSTLTIQRTQQEDSAVYLCASSLGMAGLWENEQFFGPGTRLTVL.

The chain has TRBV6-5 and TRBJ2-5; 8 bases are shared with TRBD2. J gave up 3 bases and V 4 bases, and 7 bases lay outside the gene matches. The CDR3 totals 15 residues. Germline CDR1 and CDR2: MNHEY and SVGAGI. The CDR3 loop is CASSFSGTSKETQYF. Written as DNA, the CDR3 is TGTGCCAGCAGTTTCTCCGGGACTAGTAAAGAGACCCAGTACTTC.

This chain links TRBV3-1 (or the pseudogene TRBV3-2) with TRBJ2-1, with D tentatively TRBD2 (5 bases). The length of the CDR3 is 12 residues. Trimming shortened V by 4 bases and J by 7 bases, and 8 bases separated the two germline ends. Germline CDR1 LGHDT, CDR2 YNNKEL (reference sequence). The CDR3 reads CASSPGGNEQFF. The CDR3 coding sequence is TGTGCCAGCAGCCCGGGCGGGAATGAGCAGTTCTTC.

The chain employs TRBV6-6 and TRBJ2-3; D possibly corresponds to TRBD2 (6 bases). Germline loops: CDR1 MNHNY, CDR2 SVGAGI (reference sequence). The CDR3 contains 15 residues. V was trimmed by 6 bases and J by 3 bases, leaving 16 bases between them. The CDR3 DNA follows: TGTGCCAGCAGCGTACGGGAGTGGGGGACAGATACGCAGTATTTT. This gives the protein CASSVREWGTDTQYF.

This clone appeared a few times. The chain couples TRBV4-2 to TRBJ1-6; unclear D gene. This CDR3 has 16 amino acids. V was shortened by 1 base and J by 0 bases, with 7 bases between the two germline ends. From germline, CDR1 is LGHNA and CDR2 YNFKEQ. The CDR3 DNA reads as TGTGCCAGCAGCCAAGCGTCCGGCTCCTATAATTCACCCCTCCACTTT. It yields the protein CASSQASGSYNSPLHF.

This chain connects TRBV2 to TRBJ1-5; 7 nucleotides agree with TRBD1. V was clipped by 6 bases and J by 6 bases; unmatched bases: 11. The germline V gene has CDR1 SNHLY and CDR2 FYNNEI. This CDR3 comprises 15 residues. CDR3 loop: CASRYETGEGQPQHF. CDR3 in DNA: TGTGCCAGCAGGTATGAAACAGGGGAAGGTCAGCCCCAGCATTTT.

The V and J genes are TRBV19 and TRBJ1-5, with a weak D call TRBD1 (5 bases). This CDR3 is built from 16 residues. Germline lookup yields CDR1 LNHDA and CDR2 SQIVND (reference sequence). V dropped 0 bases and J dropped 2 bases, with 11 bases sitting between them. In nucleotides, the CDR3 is TGTGCCAGTAGTATAGAGGCGGGGGGAGGCAATCAGCCCCAGCATTTT. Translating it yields CASSIEAGGGNQPQHF.

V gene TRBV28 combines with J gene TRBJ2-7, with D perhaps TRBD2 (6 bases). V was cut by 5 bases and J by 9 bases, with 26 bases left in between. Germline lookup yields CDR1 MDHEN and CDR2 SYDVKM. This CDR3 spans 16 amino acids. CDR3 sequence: CASSALGGTVPTRQYF. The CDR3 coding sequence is TGTGCCAGCAGTGCCCTTGGGGGGACGGTTCCTACGAGGCAGTACTTC. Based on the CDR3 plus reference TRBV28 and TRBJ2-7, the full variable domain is DVKVTQSSRYLVKRTGEKVFLECVQDMDHENMFWYRQDPGLGLRLIYFSYDVKMKEKGDIPEGYSVSREKKERFSLILESASTNQTSMYLCASSALGGTVPTRQYFGPGTRLTVT.

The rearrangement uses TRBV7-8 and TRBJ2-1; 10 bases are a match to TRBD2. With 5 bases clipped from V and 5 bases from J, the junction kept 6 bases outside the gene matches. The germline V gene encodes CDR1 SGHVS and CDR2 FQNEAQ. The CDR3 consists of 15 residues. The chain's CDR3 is CASSPQREGDNEQFF. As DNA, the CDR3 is TGTGCCAGCAGCCCCCAGCGGGAGGGGGACAATGAGCAGTTCTTC.

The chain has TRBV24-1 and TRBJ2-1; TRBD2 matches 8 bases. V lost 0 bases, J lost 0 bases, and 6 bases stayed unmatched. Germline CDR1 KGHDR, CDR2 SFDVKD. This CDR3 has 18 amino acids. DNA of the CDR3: TGTGCCACCAGTGATTTGGGCACTAGCGGCGGCTCCTACAATGAGCAGTTCTTC. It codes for CATSDLGTSGGSYNEQFF.

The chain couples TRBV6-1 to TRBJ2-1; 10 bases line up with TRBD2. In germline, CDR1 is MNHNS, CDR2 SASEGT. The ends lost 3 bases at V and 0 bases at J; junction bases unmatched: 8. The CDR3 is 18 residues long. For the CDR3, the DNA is TGTGCCAGCAGTGAGCCTAGCGGGGGAGTAAGCTCCTACAATGAGCAGTTCTTC. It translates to CASSEPSGGVSSYNEQFF.

The CDR3 bases are TGTGCCAGCTCAAGGACAGGGGGCGAGAACACTGAAGCTTTCTTT. Translation: CASSRTGGENTEAFF. The J gene is TRBJ1-1, the V gene TRBV18; 11 positions match TRBD1. The germline V gene has CDR1 KGHSH and CDR2 LQKENI. CDR3 length: 15 amino acids. Trimming took 5 bases from V and 1 from J; bases not matched to a gene: 3.

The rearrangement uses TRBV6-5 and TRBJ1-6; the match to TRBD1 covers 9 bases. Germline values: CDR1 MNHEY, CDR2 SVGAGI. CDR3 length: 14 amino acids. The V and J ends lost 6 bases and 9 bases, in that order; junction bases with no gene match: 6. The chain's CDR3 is CASRTDRGSSPLHF. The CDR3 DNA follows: TGTGCCAGCAGGACGGACAGGGGTTCTTCACCCCTCCACTTT.

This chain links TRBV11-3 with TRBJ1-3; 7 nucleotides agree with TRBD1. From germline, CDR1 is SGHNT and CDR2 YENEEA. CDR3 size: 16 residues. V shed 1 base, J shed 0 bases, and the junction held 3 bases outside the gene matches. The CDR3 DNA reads TGTGCCAGCAGCTTAGGAGGGACAGACTCTGGAAACACCATATATTTT. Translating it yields CASSLGGTDSGNTIYF.

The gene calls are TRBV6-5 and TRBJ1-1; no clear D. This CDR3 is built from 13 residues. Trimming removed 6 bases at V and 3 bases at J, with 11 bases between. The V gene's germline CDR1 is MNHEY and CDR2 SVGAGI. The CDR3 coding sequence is TGTGCCAGCAGGAGTTTTTTTGACACTGAAGCTTTCTTT. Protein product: CASRSFFDTEAFF.

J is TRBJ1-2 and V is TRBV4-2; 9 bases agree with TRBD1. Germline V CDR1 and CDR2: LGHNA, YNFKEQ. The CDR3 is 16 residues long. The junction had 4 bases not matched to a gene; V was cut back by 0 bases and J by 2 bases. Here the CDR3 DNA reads TGTGCCAGCAGCCAAGATAGGGGGACAGGGAACTATGGCTACACCTTC. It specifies CASSQDRGTGNYGYTF.